This T cell receptor beta chain was identified during a study of cytotoxic CD8 clonotypes in ibrutinib-treated CLL. Study as a whole: Timing of response sample collection was a median about twelve months after treatment start, with a range of 6 to 36.

This clone was recorded many times. Its antigen is unknown. Target depth was 1 in 200,000 to 1 in 1 million T cells, about 10x per clonotype. TCRdb keeps only in-frame clones here, not all; method: immunoSEQ multiplex PCR. The sample includes 200,000 to 250,000 clones, about 75% seen only once; the top ten take 5.9%. The CDR3 totals 13 residues. Trimming stripped 7 bases from V and 7 bases from J, with 13 bases between. Germline-derived CDR1 and CDR2 are MGHRA and YSYEKL. Study-level points and caveats: Elevated clonality accompanied ibrutinib response, with a return toward baseline values at progression. Clonality (at baseline) was higher than in age-matched healthy donors and tracked circulating CD8+ T-cell counts.

Sequencing was performed on PBMCs, taken after 12 months of ibrutinib treatment. This chain uses TRBV4-1 with TRBJ2-2; no definite D call. This receptor was taken from a human donor with chronic lymphocytic leukemia. As DNA, the CDR3 is TGCGCCAGCACGAGTAGGGTTGGCGGGGAGCTGTTTTTT. Encoded protein: CASTSRVGGELFF.